Below, one T cell receptor (beta chain) is given with its context. Antigen: not known. This specimen comes from a study of T cell responses to AZD1222 COVID-19 vaccine. Broader study findings: Spike-spanning, vaccine-associated CD4 TCRs were dominant at 160-218 and 743-854. At study baseline, merely several AZD1222 recipients were seropositive.

This CDR3 contains 20 residues. TCRdb's copy holds only in-frame clones and misses some; the assay was immunoSEQ multiplex PCR. The repertoire includes about 84,000 clones, about nine tenths of them detected once, and 11% sits in the top ten. The receptor's source is an adult who received the AZD1222 COVID-19 vaccine. The chain links TRBV21-1 to TRBJ1-6. TRBV21-1 is noted as a pseudogene. Here the sequenced sample was peripheral blood, taken 28 days after the second AZD1222 dose. CDR3 DNA sequence: TGTGCCAGCAGCATCATCCCCCACAGAGAGGGGTTCATCTATAATTCACCCCTCCACTTT. Protein sequence: CASSIIPHREGFIYNSPLHF.